These T cell receptor beta chains were read from a single sample in a study of CD8 T cells in ankylosing spondylitis. Using its own MiXCR run on the 5' RACE reads, TCRdb lists one record per CDR3 protein. The sample lists more than 650,000 distinct CDR3 sequences, around 11% seen once, with just over 0.5% in the top ten. The sample consisted of blood, either unsorted or a sorted T cell fraction (not recorded which). Source of these receptors: a male donor with ankylosing spondylitis. Each CDR3 is given with its conserved first and last residue. The D gene is left open where the match is weak. Some rows have no size entry. The others give once, few or many, or a class for an expanded clone.

j_call v_call clone_size d_call cdr3_nt cdr3_aa
TRBJ1-4 TRBV7-2 few NA TGTGCCAGCAGCTTAAACCCGAATTTGAATGAAAAACTGTTTTTT CASSLNPNLNEKLFF
TRBJ1-4 TRBV12-3/TRBV12-4 few NA TGTGCATCCGCCGAAGAGCTTAATGAAAAACTGTTTTTT CASAEELNEKLFF
TRBJ1-4 TRBV4-3 NA NA TGCGCCAGCAGCCAAGGCGTCGGCGGGGGTAATGAAAAACTGTTTTTT CASSQGVGGGNEKLFF
TRBJ2-5 TRBV20-1 many NA TGCAGTGCTAGGTTGGAGACCCAGTACTTC CSARLETQYF
TRBJ2-5 TRBV5-1 NA TRBD1 TGCGCCAGCAGCTTAAAAATTCACAGGGGCGGAGAGACCCAGTACTTC CASSLKIHRGGETQYF
TRBJ2-1 TRBV12-3/TRBV12-4 NA TRBD2 TGTGCCAGCAGACTAGCGGGAGGGTCTAATGAGCAGTTCTTC CASRLAGGSNEQFF
TRBJ1-2 TRBV7-9 NA NA TGTGCCCTCGGTTCGGAGGCTGATAACTATGGCTACACCTTC CALGSEADNYGYTF
TRBJ1-6 TRBV6-1 many NA TGTGCCAGCAGTCCCCCGGGAAGTAATTCACCCCTCCACTTT CASSPPGSNSPLHF
TRBJ2-7 TRBV21-1 many NA TGTGCCAGCAGCAAACGGAGGGGGCCTCACTACGAGCAGTACTTC CASSKRRGPHYEQYF
TRBJ2-7 TRBV7-2 few TRBD2 TGTGCCAGCAGCCAAGAGGGTGGGACTAGCCGTTACGAGCAGTACTTC CASSQEGGTSRYEQYF
TRBJ2-3 TRBV7-2 many NA TGTGCCAGCAGCTTAGGGGTTCCAGATACGCAGTATTTT CASSLGVPDTQYF
TRBJ2-7 TRBV10-3 NA TRBD1 TGTGCCATCGGGTCAAGGGGGCGAGAAGACGAGCAGTACTTC CAIGSRGREDEQYF
TRBJ2-3 TRBV29-1 NA NA TGCAGCGTTTCGCTCACAAACTTCGAACCCACAGATACGCAGTATTTT CSVSLTNFEPTDTQYF
TRBJ2-5 TRBV4-2 few NA TGTGCCAGCAGCCAAGCGAGGGAGAGGACCCAGTACTTC CASSQARERTQYF
TRBJ1-2 TRBV12-3/TRBV12-4 NA NA TGTGCCAGCAATTGGGCAGGCGAGGGCTACACCTTC CASNWAGEGYTF